The 20 T cell receptor beta chains below come from one sample, sequenced in a study of shared clonotypes between healthy human individuals. Assay: immunoSEQ multiplex PCR; the TCRdb copy retains only in-frame clones and omits some. The table shows roughly 520,000 clones, with 95% to 96% occurring only once. The material sequenced was naive CD4+ T cells sorted from blood. Described subset: CD45RA+ positively selected. Source of these receptors: a woman in her 30s in good health.

The J gene is TRBJ1-4, the V gene TRBV11-2; 7 bases line up with TRBD1. The V gene's germline CDR1 is SGHAT and CDR2 FQNNGV. CDR3 size: 15 residues. Trimming removed 5 bases from V and 2 bases from J; junction bases left unmatched: 5. The CDR3 region has the DNA TGTGCCAGCAGCCGACAGGGCCCCACTAATGAAAAACTGTTTTTT. As protein: CASSRQGPTNEKLFF.

This chain's CDR3 is CASSDRVSGANVLTF. DNA for the CDR3: TGCGCCAGCAGCGACAGGGTTTCTGGGGCCAACGTCCTGACTTTC. The chain recombines TRBV5-1 with TRBJ2-6; 7 nucleotides match TRBD1. Germline CDR1 SGHRS, CDR2 YFSETQ. Trimming at V came to 4 bases and at J to 1 base, leaving 2 bases not matched to a gene. The CDR3 has 15 amino acids.

The chain links TRBV12-5 to TRBJ2-1; 10 bases fit TRBD1. V dropped 4 bases and J dropped 4; count of bases not matched to a gene: 7. CDR3 size: 16 residues. Looked up from germline, CDR1 is LGHNT and CDR2 is FRNRAP. CDR3 sequence (DNA): TGTGCTAGTGGTTCGGGACAGGGGAAGGATTACAATGAGCAGTTCTTC. Translated, it gives CASGSGQGKDYNEQFF.

The rearrangement uses TRBV5-1 and TRBJ2-5, with 8 bases lining up with TRBD2. Germline values: CDR1 SGHRS, CDR2 YFSETQ. J was trimmed by 12 bases and V by 4 bases; bases with no gene match: 11. The CDR3 length is 13 residues. For the CDR3, the DNA is TGCGCCAGCAGCCCGTCAGGAGCGGGAGAAGAGTACTTC. Its protein is CASSPSGAGEEYF.

The chain combines TRBV18 with TRBJ1-5, with 7 bases lining up with TRBD1. The CDR3 runs to 16 residues. Germline V gives CDR1 KGHSH, CDR2 LQKENI. V trimming: 1 base; J trimming: 6 bases; junction bases outside the gene matches: 9. This CDR3 is CASSPRRQGGGQPQHF. In nucleotides, the CDR3 is TGTGCCAGCTCACCACGGCGGCAGGGGGGCGGTCAGCCCCAGCATTTT.

As concerns this clone: Relative to the germline gene, one junction end is altered; a read error may explain this. The chain carries TRBV5-6 and TRBJ2-5; D is uncertain. The CDR3 sequence is 13 residues long. Germline V CDR1 and CDR2: SGHDT, YYEEEE. The CDR3 sequence: CASSLGLQETQYF. The DNA for the CDR3 is TGTGCCAGCAGTTTGGGCCTCCAAGAGACCCAGTACTTC.

The genes are TRBV2 and TRBJ2-1; 12 nucleotides agree with TRBD2. Germline trimming cut 7 bases from V and 5 bases from J; bases unmatched to any gene: 18. The germline gives CDR1 SNHLY, CDR2 FYNNEI. The CDR3 runs 19 residues. CDR3 protein: CASKPKPRLAGDRHNEQFF. Here the CDR3 DNA reads TGTGCCAGCAAACCCAAGCCCCGACTAGCGGGAGACAGACACAATGAGCAGTTCTTC. Full variable domain (missing parts from reference TRBV2 and TRBJ2-1): EPEVTQTPSHQVTQMGQEVILRCVPISNHLYFYWYRQILGQKVEFLVSFYNNEISEKSEIFDDQFSVERPDGSNFTLKIRSTKLEDSAMYFCASKPKPRLAGDRHNEQFFGPGTRLTVL.

This chain joins TRBV2 and TRBJ2-3, with a weak D call TRBD2 (5 bases). V lost 7 bases and J 0 bases, leaving 17 bases between the germline ends. This CDR3 contains 16 residues. Germline loops: CDR1 SNHLY, CDR2 FYNNEI. This CDR3 reads CASKNMLAPSTDTQYF. The CDR3 DNA follows: TGTGCCAGCAAGAATATGCTAGCCCCCAGCACAGATACGCAGTATTTT.

This clone has only one observation. CDR3 residues: CASSSRTGGDFNQPQHF. In nucleotides, the CDR3 is TGTGCCAGTAGTTCCCGGACAGGGGGAGACTTCAATCAGCCCCAGCATTTT. The rearrangement links TRBV19 to TRBJ1-5, with TRBD1 identical over 10 bases. Germline loops: CDR1 LNHDA, CDR2 SQIVND (reference sequence). V was clipped by 5 bases and J by 3 bases; unmatched bases: 10. This CDR3 contains 17 residues.

V and J are TRBV7-7 and TRBJ2-1; TRBD2 agrees at 12 bases. This CDR3 contains 15 residues. Losses at the gene ends were 5 bases for V and 9 bases for J; bases not matched to a gene: 8. The germline V gene has CDR1 SSHAT and CDR2 FNYEAQ (reference sequence). The CDR3, as DNA: TGTGCCAGCAGCCGCACTAGCGGGAGGACGGGTGAGCAGTTCTTC. It codes for CASSRTSGRTGEQFF.

This clone was counted once. The chain is built from TRBV11-2 and TRBJ2-2, with 8 bases that match TRBD2. The V and J ends lost 1 base and 4 bases, in that order; junction bases with no gene match: 11. The CDR3 extends over 18 amino acids. Germline assignment: CDR1 SGHAT and CDR2 FQNNGV. The CDR3 here is CASSLVYKTSGITGELFF. CDR3 coding DNA: TGTGCCAGCAGCTTAGTTTACAAAACTAGCGGTATCACCGGGGAGCTGTTTTTT.

V usage is TRBV2 and J usage is TRBJ2-1; no definite D call. Germline V lookup: CDR1 SNHLY, CDR2 FYNNEI. The CDR3 sequence is 12 residues long. V gave up 5 bases and J gave up 6 bases, with 8 bases separating them. The CDR3 sequence: CASSPPSNEQFF. In DNA form, the CDR3 reads TGTGCCAGCAGTCCGCCGAGCAATGAGCAGTTCTTC.

This sequence joins TRBV28 and TRBJ2-7, with 7 positions matching TRBD1. Trimming took 5 bases from V and 1 from J; bases not matched to a gene: 5. CDR3 size: 14 residues. The germline gives CDR1 MDHEN, CDR2 SYDVKM. The CDR3 reads CASSPGDRSYEQYF. The CDR3 DNA is TGTGCCAGCAGTCCCGGGGACAGATCCTACGAGCAGTACTTC.

The CDR3 reads CAWSPSRRSSGNTIYF. In DNA, the CDR3 is TGTGCCTGGAGCCCCAGCCGACGGAGCTCTGGAAACACCATATATTTT. This chain links TRBV30 with TRBJ1-3, with D hard to call. V dropped 3 bases and J dropped 0 bases, with 15 bases sitting between them. There are 16 residues in the CDR3. CDR1 and CDR2 from the germline V gene are GTSNPN and SVGIG (reference sequence).

The chain links TRBV6-5 to TRBJ1-1; weak D call: TRBD1 (6 bases). Germline CDR1 MNHEY, CDR2 SVGAGI. V was cut by 5 bases and J by 2 bases, with 12 bases left in between. The CDR3 is 14 residues long. The CDR3 DNA reads as TGTGCCAGCAGTAAACCGGGACACAACACTGAAGCTTTCTTT. Protein: CASSKPGHNTEAFF.

This chain connects TRBV10-1 to TRBJ1-5, with no clear D. CDR1 and CDR2 (germline): WNHNN, SYGVQD (reference sequence). V lost 7 bases to trimming and J lost 5 bases, with 21 bases between them. The CDR3 extends over 16 amino acids. CDR3 sequence: CASTIGVRRAHQPQHF. The DNA for the CDR3 is TGCGCCAGCACCATTGGGGTAAGACGGGCCCATCAGCCCCAGCATTTT.

The chain employs TRBV19 and TRBJ2-1; D ambiguous. Trimming pared 6 bases from V and 2 bases from J, leaving 17 bases between. Per the germline V gene, CDR1 is LNHDA and CDR2 is SQIVND (reference sequence). This CDR3 is built from 16 residues. Written as DNA, the CDR3 is TGTGCCAGTAGCCTTAATAGCCGTGGGACCTACAATGAGCAGTTCTTC. Its protein is CASSLNSRGTYNEQFF.

This clone was found once. V gene TRBV28 combines with J gene TRBJ2-6; no clear D gene. Germline V gives CDR1 MDHEN, CDR2 SYDVKM. The CDR3 runs to 14 residues. Trimming removed 6 bases at V and 4 bases at J, with 10 bases between. CDR3 in amino acids: CASSPSLGANVLTF. CDR3 nucleotides: TGTGCCAGCAGCCCGAGTTTAGGGGCCAACGTCCTGACTTTC.

Comments on this clone: Additional DNA sequences in this sample encode the identical CDR3. The V call is TRBV20-1, the J call TRBJ2-7, with D possibly called TRBD1 or TRBD2 (5 bases each). Trimming took 4 bases from V and 4 from J, leaving 8 bases between them. The germline CDR1 and CDR2 sequences are DFQATT and SNEGSKA (reference sequence). The CDR3 extends over 11 amino acids. CDR3 sequence: CSATGGYEQYF. CDR3 nucleotides: TGCAGTGCTACTGGGGGTTACGAGCAGTACTTC.

The chain is built from TRBV5-1 and TRBJ2-1, with D perhaps TRBD1 or TRBD2 (5 bases each). This CDR3 has 15 residues. With 4 bases removed from V and 1 base from J, the gap between germline ends came to 12 bases. Germline loops: CDR1 SGHRS, CDR2 YFSETQ. In DNA, the CDR3 is TGCGCCAGCAGCCCAGGGACGGAATCCTACAATGAGCAGTTCTTC. Amino acid sequence: CASSPGTESYNEQFF. Variable domain in full (rest from reference TRBV5-1 and TRBJ2-1): KAGVTQTPRYLIKTRGQQVTLSCSPISGHRSVSWYQQTPGQGLQFLFEYFSETQRNKGNFPGRFSGRQFSNSRSEMNVSTLELGDSALYLCASSPGTESYNEQFFGPGTRLTVL.